This T cell receptor (beta chain) was documented in a study of regulatory T cells in long-lasting Graves disease. Note on this clonotype: A much more abundant neighbour one base away suggests this may be a read error.

Indicated time point: newly diagnosed GD, antithyroid drugs for less than 3 months. The TCR library was prepared using RNA isolated from PBMCs. Arm-PCR of CDR3 regions and iRepertoire HTBI primers were used to build TCR beta libraries. One entry per CDR3 protein results from TCRdb running MiXCR on the multiplex PCR reads. The sample lists roughly 500,000 distinct CDR3 sequences; roughly 14% were seen once. These same records also appear under a second study, on T cells in Graves' hyperthyroidism and ophthalmopathy.

The TCR was taken from a man aged 30 to 45 with Graves disease. Sequencing was performed on peripheral blood mononuclear cells (PBMCs), taken at new diagnosis, from a patient treated with antithyroid drugs.

The CDR3 sequence: CASSSRARTCEQYF. CDR3 DNA: TGTGCCAGCAGTTCGCGGGCACGGACCTGCGAGCAGTACTTC. V usage is TRBV6-2 or TRBV6-3 and J usage is TRBJ2-7, with a tentative D call TRBD2 (5 bases). V gave up 4 bases and J gave up 6 bases, with 16 bases separating them. There are 14 residues in the CDR3. Germline V gene lookup returns CDR1 MNHEY and CDR2 SVGEGT.